This TCR beta chain was found in a study of blood T cell repertoires in COVID-19. Overall study context: Acute and convalescent COVID-19 samples came from the United States, Italy and Spain. PBMCs, B-cell-depleted T cells, or T cells were the source of the cDNA or gDNA that made up the material.

Germline lookup yields CDR1 SGHAT and CDR2 FQNNGV. With 5 bases removed from V and 2 bases from J, the gap between germline ends came to 16 bases. The CDR3 has 16 residues. Original processing methods: Amplified reference gene primers provided the basis for estimating nucleated cell counts. Using immunoSEQ multiplex PCR, the repertoire was profiled, and TCRdb retains in-frame clones only, with some absent. Clone size and the V and J calls come from that table; the DNA yielded D and trimming. This table holds 300,000 to 400,000 clones, around 87% found once. Participant-reported clinical history was the basis for cohort assignment.

V gene TRBV11-2 combines with J gene TRBJ1-3, with D possibly matching TRBD1 (6 bases). This sequence was found in a woman aged 25 to 45 with acute COVID-19. Input material: PBMCs or T cells enriched from blood (not recorded which). The DNA of the CDR3 is TGTGCCAGCAGCCCCCTCGAGACAGGCACTGGAAACACCATATATTTT. It specifies CASSPLETGTGNTIYF.